This T cell receptor (beta chain) was identified during a study of blood T cell repertoires in COVID-19. Data came from immunoSEQ multiplex PCR; TCRdb stores just in-frame clones and leaves some out. The sample holds 350,000 to 450,000 clones; roughly 87% are singletons and the top ten take 5.1%. V lost 4 bases, J lost 4 bases, and 11 bases lay in between. The V gene's germline CDR1 is SGHTS and CDR2 YDEGEE. This CDR3 region has 13 residues. Residents of 24 US areas, aged roughly 18 to 95 years, made up the participants. The origin of this receptor is a woman aged 45-59 years who had recovered from COVID-19. V gene TRBV5-8 combines with J gene TRBJ1-2, with D uncertain. Sequences were obtained from PBMCs or T cells enriched from blood (not recorded which). The CDR3 DNA is TGTGCCAGCAGCCGCGGTGGAGGCTATGGCTACACCTTC. Translating it yields CASSRGGGYGYTF.